The rows below give T cell receptor beta chains drawn from one sample of a study of cytomegalovirus exposure and HLA in healthy donors. The method was immunoSEQ multiplex PCR; TCRdb's version includes in-frame clones alone and lacks a portion of them. The sample gives fewer than 250,000 clones, 70% to 75% of which show up once; about 5% is in the top ten. Sequenced input: PBMCs. These receptor sequences come from a man aged 25 to 40 in good health and CMV-seropositive. CDR3s include the opening cysteine and the closing phenylalanine or tryptophan. The D gene is left open where the match is weak. Not all rows give a size; the values are once, few, many and, for expanded clones, a class.

CDR3nt: TGCAGCGCGGCTTCAACAGGTTCTCGCGAGCAGTACTTC
CDR3aa: CSAASTGSREQYF
j_gene: TRBJ2-7
v_gene: TRBV29-1
abundance: NA
d_gene: NA
len: 13

CDR3nt: TGTGCCAGCAGGGCCTTGGGGGGGAACTATGGCTACACCTTC
CDR3aa: CASRALGGNYGYTF
j_gene: TRBJ1-2
v_gene: TRBV2
abundance: NA
d_gene: NA
len: 14

CDR3nt: TGTGCCAGCAGCTCCCGGCGGGACGGGCAGTACTTC
CDR3aa: CASSSRRDGQYF
j_gene: TRBJ2-7
v_gene: TRBV13
abundance: NA
d_gene: NA
len: 12

CDR3nt: TGTGCCAGCAGCTTGCAGGGGGCGAGGAGCACTGAAGCTTTCTTT
CDR3aa: CASSLQGARSTEAFF
j_gene: TRBJ1-1
v_gene: TRBV5-4
abundance: NA
d_gene: TRBD1
len: 15

CDR3nt: TGTGCCAGCAGCTTGGCAATGGAGCAGTACTTC
CDR3aa: CASSLAMEQYF
j_gene: TRBJ2-5
v_gene: TRBV5-6
abundance: NA
d_gene: NA
len: 11

CDR3nt: TGTGCCAGCAGCCCTAGACAGGGGAACCTCGAGCAGTACTTC
CDR3aa: CASSPRQGNLEQYF
j_gene: TRBJ2-7
v_gene: TRBV7-6
abundance: once
d_gene: TRBD1
len: 14

CDR3nt: TGTGCCAGCAGCTTCCTACCGGGACAGGGGAACACTGAAGCTTTCTTT
CDR3aa: CASSFLPGQGNTEAFF
j_gene: TRBJ1-1
v_gene: TRBV7-2
abundance: NA
d_gene: TRBD1
len: 16

CDR3nt: TGTGCCATCAGTAGCAACACGGGGTGGAAAAACGGGGAGCTGTTTTTT
CDR3aa: CAISSNTGWKNGELFF
j_gene: TRBJ2-2
v_gene: TRBV10-3
abundance: NA
d_gene: NA
len: 16

CDR3nt: TGTGCCAGCAGCTCGCCCGGGAGTAGAGGGGAGCTGTTTTTT
CDR3aa: CASSSPGSRGELFF
j_gene: TRBJ2-2
v_gene: TRBV7-9
abundance: NA
d_gene: NA
len: 14

CDR3nt: TGTGCCAGCAGCCAGAGCGGGGGGGCCTCCTACGAGCAGTACTTC
CDR3aa: CASSQSGGASYEQYF
j_gene: TRBJ2-7
v_gene: TRBV7-3
abundance: NA
d_gene: TRBD2
len: 15

CDR3nt: TGTGCCAGCAGCTTACTCGCGGCGCATGAGCAGTACTTC
CDR3aa: CASSLLAAHEQYF
j_gene: TRBJ2-7
v_gene: TRBV7-8
abundance: NA
d_gene: NA
len: 13

CDR3nt: TGTGCCAGCAGCGGACTAGCGGGAACCTACGAGCAGTACTTC
CDR3aa: CASSGLAGTYEQYF
j_gene: TRBJ2-7
v_gene: TRBV25-1
abundance: once
d_gene: TRBD2
len: 14

CDR3nt: TGTGCCAGCAGTTTATCTACAGGGGTCTATGGCTACACCTTC
CDR3aa: CASSLSTGVYGYTF
j_gene: TRBJ1-2
v_gene: TRBV27
abundance: NA
d_gene: TRBD1
len: 14

CDR3nt: TGTGCCAGCAGCCCTGGACTAGCGGGAGTAGGAGAGACCCAGTACTTC
CDR3aa: CASSPGLAGVGETQYF
j_gene: TRBJ2-5
v_gene: TRBV11-3
abundance: NA
d_gene: TRBD2
len: 16

CDR3nt: TGCAGCGTTGAAGCCTTGACAGGGGTTGATTATGGCTACACCTTC
CDR3aa: CSVEALTGVDYGYTF
j_gene: TRBJ1-2
v_gene: TRBV29-1
abundance: NA
d_gene: TRBD1
len: 15

CDR3nt: TGTGCCAGCAGTGGGGGACTAGCGGGGGTAATTGGCTCCTACAATGAGCAGTTCTTC
CDR3aa: CASSGGLAGVIGSYNEQFF
j_gene: TRBJ2-1
v_gene: TRBV6-1
abundance: NA
d_gene: TRBD2
len: 19

CDR3nt: TGTTCCAGCAGCTTAGACCGGGACAGGCCAGCTGGCGAGCAGTACTTC
CDR3aa: CSSSLDRDRPAGEQYF
j_gene: TRBJ2-7
v_gene: TRBV7-9
abundance: NA
d_gene: TRBD1
len: 16

CDR3nt: TGTGCCAGCAGCTTAGGGGGCCCCTACGAGCAGTACTTC
CDR3aa: CASSLGGPYEQYF
j_gene: TRBJ2-7
v_gene: TRBV7-6
abundance: NA
d_gene: NA
len: 13

CDR3nt: TGTGCCAGCAGCTCCACCCTAGCAGCCAATGAGCAGTTCTTC
CDR3aa: CASSSTLAANEQFF
j_gene: TRBJ2-1
v_gene: TRBV7-2
abundance: NA
d_gene: NA
len: 14

CDR3nt: TGTTCCAGCAGCTTAGACCAGGGGGCCACTACAGATACGCAGTATTTT
CDR3aa: CSSSLDQGATTDTQYF
j_gene: TRBJ2-3
v_gene: TRBV7-9
abundance: NA
d_gene: TRBD1
len: 16

CDR3nt: TGTGCCAGCAGCGGCTCCCGGGACAAGGGGAGTCCTTATGGCTACACCTTC
CDR3aa: CASSGSRDKGSPYGYTF
j_gene: TRBJ1-2
v_gene: TRBV9
abundance: few
d_gene: NA
len: 17

CDR3nt: TGTGCCAGCAGCTCTTCGGGACTAGCGGGAGTCGGCGAGCAGTACTTC
CDR3aa: CASSSSGLAGVGEQYF
j_gene: TRBJ2-7
v_gene: TRBV7-2
abundance: few
d_gene: TRBD2
len: 16

CDR3nt: TGTGCCAGCAGCTTAACGGGGACTAGCGGGAGCGATGAGCAGTTCTTC
CDR3aa: CASSLTGTSGSDEQFF
j_gene: TRBJ2-1
v_gene: TRBV7-3
abundance: NA
d_gene: TRBD2
len: 16

CDR3nt: TGCGCCAGCCGCCCCTTCATCGGTGGAAACACCATATATTTT
CDR3aa: CASRPFIGGNTIYF
j_gene: TRBJ1-3
v_gene: TRBV5-1
abundance: NA
d_gene: NA
len: 14

CDR3nt: TGTGCCAGCAGCCCCGGGGGGGACCCCGGGGAGCTGTTTTTT
CDR3aa: CASSPGGDPGELFF
j_gene: TRBJ2-2
v_gene: TRBV9
abundance: NA
d_gene: TRBD2
len: 14

CDR3nt: TGTGCCAGCCGCCGGGACAGGAGCGCTGAAGCTTTCTTT
CDR3aa: CASRRDRSAEAFF
j_gene: TRBJ1-1
v_gene: TRBV18
abundance: NA
d_gene: TRBD1
len: 13

CDR3nt: TGTGCCAGCTCACCGGACAGAGTATATGAGCAGTACTTC
CDR3aa: CASSPDRVYEQYF
j_gene: TRBJ2-7
v_gene: TRBV18
abundance: NA
d_gene: NA
len: 13

CDR3nt: TGTGCCAGCAGTGACAGGGGGGACTATGGCTACACCTTC
CDR3aa: CASSDRGDYGYTF
j_gene: TRBJ1-2
v_gene: TRBV27
abundance: NA
d_gene: TRBD1
len: 13

CDR3nt: TGTGCCAGTAGTATTCGGGGGGGGACGAACACTGAAGCTTTCTTT
CDR3aa: CASSIRGGTNTEAFF
j_gene: TRBJ1-1
v_gene: TRBV19
abundance: NA
d_gene: NA
len: 15

CDR3nt: TGTGCCAGCAGCCGAGCCGACTTCCGGGACAGGGGGCCCAACACTGAAGCTTTCTTT
CDR3aa: CASSRADFRDRGPNTEAFF
j_gene: TRBJ1-1
v_gene: TRBV7-9
abundance: NA
d_gene: TRBD1
len: 19

CDR3nt: TGTGCTAGTGGACCCCCGGGACTCCTCTACGAGCAGTACTTC
CDR3aa: CASGPPGLLYEQYF
j_gene: TRBJ2-7
v_gene: TRBV12-5
abundance: NA
d_gene: NA
len: 14

CDR3nt: TGTGCCAGTAGTCCAACGACAGGGAGCTACGAGCAGTACTTC
CDR3aa: CASSPTTGSYEQYF
j_gene: TRBJ2-7
v_gene: TRBV19
abundance: few
d_gene: TRBD1
len: 14

CDR3nt: TGTGCCAGTAGACCTTCGGGTTCCTACGAGCAGTACTTC
CDR3aa: CASRPSGSYEQYF
j_gene: TRBJ2-7
v_gene: TRBV14
abundance: NA
d_gene: NA
len: 13

CDR3nt: TGTGCCAGCAGCGCATTACTTAGCGGGGGCACAGATACGCAGTATTTT
CDR3aa: CASSALLSGGTDTQYF
j_gene: TRBJ2-3
v_gene: TRBV9
abundance: NA
d_gene: TRBD2
len: 16

CDR3nt: TGTGCCAGCAGAGCCCCAGGGGGGAAAAACATTCAGTACTTC
CDR3aa: CASRAPGGKNIQYF
j_gene: TRBJ2-4
v_gene: TRBV6-6
abundance: NA
d_gene: NA
len: 14

CDR3nt: TGTGCCAGCAGCCGGCGTCGACTGTCACGGGTCCAAGAGACCCAGTACTTC
CDR3aa: CASSRRRLSRVQETQYF
j_gene: TRBJ2-5
v_gene: TRBV5-6
abundance: NA
d_gene: NA
len: 17

CDR3nt: TGTGCCAGCGGGTCGGTCCGGAGGCATGGGGCCTACGAGCAGTACTTC
CDR3aa: CASGSVRRHGAYEQYF
j_gene: TRBJ2-7
v_gene: TRBV11-2
abundance: NA
d_gene: NA
len: 16

CDR3nt: TGTGCCAGCAGCCGTAGCGGGGGTGAGGAGACCCAGTACTTC
CDR3aa: CASSRSGGEETQYF
j_gene: TRBJ2-5
v_gene: TRBV11-1
abundance: NA
d_gene: TRBD2
len: 14

CDR3nt: TGTGCCAGCAGTGCCAAGGGACAGGCACGAGTGAGCCAGTACTTC
CDR3aa: CASSAKGQARVSQYF
j_gene: TRBJ2-5
v_gene: TRBV6-1
abundance: NA
d_gene: TRBD1
len: 15

CDR3nt: TGTGCCAGCAGCGTAGGGACAGGGAGTCAGCCCCAGCATTTT
CDR3aa: CASSVGTGSQPQHF
j_gene: TRBJ1-5
v_gene: TRBV9
abundance: NA
d_gene: TRBD1
len: 14

CDR3nt: TGTGCCAGCAGGGGACGGACAGCGAACACCGGGGAGCTGTTTTTT
CDR3aa: CASRGRTANTGELFF
j_gene: TRBJ2-2
v_gene: TRBV2
abundance: few
d_gene: NA
len: 15

CDR3nt: TGTGCCACCAGCAGACGAGGATATAGCAATCAGCCCCAGCATTTT
CDR3aa: CATSRRGYSNQPQHF
j_gene: TRBJ1-5
v_gene: TRBV15
abundance: NA
d_gene: NA
len: 15

CDR3nt: TGTGCCAGCAGCTCTAGGAGCCAAACAAGGGGCAATGAGCAGTTCTTC
CDR3aa: CASSSRSQTRGNEQFF
j_gene: TRBJ2-1
v_gene: TRBV6-6
abundance: NA
d_gene: NA
len: 16

CDR3nt: TGTGCCAGTAGTATAAATTTGGGACAGGGTTCCGAGCAGTACTTC
CDR3aa: CASSINLGQGSEQYF
j_gene: TRBJ2-7
v_gene: TRBV19
abundance: NA
d_gene: TRBD1
len: 15

CDR3nt: TGTGCCAGCAGCCCCGGCAGGGGCGAGCAGCCCCAGCATTTT
CDR3aa: CASSPGRGEQPQHF
j_gene: TRBJ1-5
v_gene: TRBV6-6
abundance: NA
d_gene: NA
len: 14

CDR3nt: TGTGCCAGCAGCAATAGCGGGAGGGGTACAGATACGCAGTATTTT
CDR3aa: CASSNSGRGTDTQYF
j_gene: TRBJ2-3
v_gene: TRBV7-3
abundance: once
d_gene: TRBD2
len: 15

CDR3nt: TGTGCCAGTAGCCTGACAGACACGGCGGACCAGTACTTC
CDR3aa: CASSLTDTADQYF
j_gene: TRBJ2-5
v_gene: TRBV19
abundance: NA
d_gene: NA
len: 13

CDR3nt: TGTGCCAGCAGCGCCGGGACAACGGACTACGAGCAGTACTTC
CDR3aa: CASSAGTTDYEQYF
j_gene: TRBJ2-7
v_gene: TRBV9
abundance: NA
d_gene: NA
len: 14

CDR3nt: TGCAGTGCTAGGGTCCGGGATGAGCAGTTCTTC
CDR3aa: CSARVRDEQFF
j_gene: TRBJ2-1
v_gene: TRBV20-1
abundance: NA
d_gene: NA
len: 11

CDR3nt: TGTGCCAGCAGCCAAGATACGGCAGATACGCAGTATTTT
CDR3aa: CASSQDTADTQYF
j_gene: TRBJ2-3
v_gene: TRBV4-2
abundance: NA
d_gene: NA
len: 13

CDR3nt: TGTGCCAGCAGTGGCAGAGGTCGCAATGAGCAGTTCTTC
CDR3aa: CASSGRGRNEQFF
j_gene: TRBJ2-1
v_gene: TRBV2
abundance: NA
d_gene: NA
len: 13

CDR3nt: TGTGCCAGCAGCTTTGCGGGAGACACAGATACGCAGTATTTT
CDR3aa: CASSFAGDTDTQYF
j_gene: TRBJ2-3
v_gene: TRBV7-2
abundance: NA
d_gene: TRBD2
len: 14

CDR3nt: TGCGCCAGCAGCCGTGGGGGGTACCACGAGCAGTACTTC
CDR3aa: CASSRGGYHEQYF
j_gene: TRBJ2-7
v_gene: TRBV10-1
abundance: NA
d_gene: NA
len: 13

CDR3nt: TGTGCTAGTGCCATGACAGGGGGCGTTGAGCAGTTCTTC
CDR3aa: CASAMTGGVEQFF
j_gene: TRBJ2-1
v_gene: TRBV12-5
abundance: NA
d_gene: TRBD1
len: 13

CDR3nt: TGTGCCAGCAGGGGACAGGGTGGAACTGAAGCTTTCTTT
CDR3aa: CASRGQGGTEAFF
j_gene: TRBJ1-1
v_gene: TRBV7-9
abundance: NA
d_gene: TRBD1
len: 13

CDR3nt: TGCGCCAGCAGCCAAAAGGGAGGGGGGGATCCTGGTAGGAAAAACATTCAGTACTTC
CDR3aa: CASSQKGGGDPGRKNIQYF
j_gene: TRBJ2-4
v_gene: TRBV4-3
abundance: NA
d_gene: NA
len: 19

CDR3nt: TGTGCCAGCAGTTTAGGTCACCCGGGGGGGAATACGCAGTATTTT
CDR3aa: CASSLGHPGGNTQYF
j_gene: TRBJ2-3
v_gene: TRBV28
abundance: few
d_gene: TRBD2
len: 15

CDR3nt: TGTGCCAGCAGCTTAGGCGGGGGGGGACAGAACTATGGCTACACCTTC
CDR3aa: CASSLGGGGQNYGYTF
j_gene: TRBJ1-2
v_gene: TRBV7-8
abundance: NA
d_gene: TRBD1
len: 16

CDR3nt: TGTGCCAGCAGTTACGCGGGACAGGGACGGGAAAAACTGTTTTTT
CDR3aa: CASSYAGQGREKLFF
j_gene: TRBJ1-4
v_gene: TRBV6-5
abundance: NA
d_gene: TRBD1
len: 15

CDR3nt: TGCGCCAGCAGCGAGCTACCGGGGGGGGCCAACGTCCTGACTTTC
CDR3aa: CASSELPGGANVLTF
j_gene: TRBJ2-6
v_gene: TRBV5-1
abundance: NA
d_gene: NA
len: 15